A selection of T cell receptor beta chains follows, all from one sample in a study of regulatory T cells in long-lasting Graves disease. TCRdb used MiXCR to reprocess the multiplex PCR reads, holding one entry per CDR3 protein. This table holds around 420,000 distinct CDR3 sequences, around 16% found once. The data also belong to a second study, concerning T cells in Graves' hyperthyroidism and ophthalmopathy.

Sequencing was performed on peripheral blood mononuclear cells (PBMCs), taken at new diagnosis, from a patient treated with antithyroid drugs. Receptors were obtained from a woman in her 40s with Graves disease. Both conserved end residues are part of each CDR3. Fields, in order: CDR3 length, J gene, D gene, clone size, V gene, CDR3 DNA, CDR3 protein. A D gene is named only where the DNA matches it firmly. A row's size may be missing; if present it is once, few, many or a size class.

14,TRBJ1-1,TRBD1,many,TRBV19,TGTGCCAGTCGCCCAGGGCCGGGACAGGGTGAAGCTTTCTTT,CASRPGPGQGEAFF
13,TRBJ1-2,TRBD1,many,TRBV28,TGTGCCAGCACATTGACAGGGAACTATGGCTACACCTTC,CASTLTGNYGYTF
15,TRBJ2-7,-,many,TRBV5-6,TGTGCCAGCAGCGGGGGGGACAGGAGATATTACGAGCAGTACTTC,CASSGGDRRYYEQYF
14,TRBJ2-3,-,-,TRBV13,TGTGCCAGCAGCTTGCCGGGAAGCACAGATACGCAGTATTTT,CASSLPGSTDTQYF
14,TRBJ1-1,-,many,TRBV12-3/TRBV12-4,TGTGCCAGCAGCCATACGACGGGGAACACTGAAGCTTTCTTT,CASSHTTGNTEAFF
14,TRBJ2-3,TRBD1,many,TRBV5-1,TGCGCCAGCAGCGCGGGACAGGACACAGATACGCAGTATTTT,CASSAGQDTDTQYF
11,TRBJ1-2,-,many,TRBV11-2,TGTGCCAGCAGAGGGGGGGAAGGCTACACCTTC,CASRGGEGYTF
16,TRBJ2-3,-,few,TRBV24-1,TGTGCCACCAGTGATCCCTCTGGTCGGATCACAGATACGCAGTATTTT,CATSDPSGRITDTQYF
13,TRBJ2-7,-,many,TRBV11-2,TGTGCCAGCAGCTTTGCCAGGGCCTACGAGCAGTACTTC,CASSFARAYEQYF
18,TRBJ2-3,TRBD2,many,TRBV11-2,TGTGCCAGCAGCTTAGACACCCAACTAGCGGGAATTTCAGATACGCAGTATTTT,CASSLDTQLAGISDTQYF
16,TRBJ1-2,-,few,TRBV20-1,TGCAGTGCCCGGTGGGCGGAGCAGGGGAAGAGTGGTGGCTACACCTTC,CSARWAEQGKSGGYTF
14,TRBJ2-7,-,many,TRBV7-9,TGTGCCAGCAGCTACGTACTAAGCGGTGGCGAGCAGTACTTC,CASSYVLSGGEQYF
17,TRBJ1-3,-,many,TRBV12-3/TRBV12-4,TGTGCCAGCAGCCATCCAGGGAAAAAGAGCTCTGGAAACACCATATATTTT,CASSHPGKKSSGNTIYF
14,TRBJ2-7,TRBD1,many,TRBV2,TGTGCCAGCAGTGCCGGACAGGTGAACTACGAGCAGTACTTC,CASSAGQVNYEQYF
13,TRBJ2-7,TRBD2,many,TRBV12-3/TRBV12-4,TGTGCCAGCACGTCTAGCGGGACTTACGAGCAGTACTTC,CASTSSGTYEQYF
14,TRBJ1-6,-,few,TRBV9,TGTGCCAGCAGCTCAGGGGATTCCTACTCACCCCTCCACTTT,CASSSGDSYSPLHF
16,TRBJ2-2,TRBD2,many,TRBV27,TGTGCCAGCAGTGTTACCGGGACTAGCGACACCGGGGAGCTGTTTTTT,CASSVTGTSDTGELFF
14,TRBJ2-7,TRBD2,many,TRBV6-1,TGTGCCAGCACTAGTTCTAGCGGGTGGTACGAGCAGTACTTC,CASTSSSGWYEQYF
14,TRBJ2-1,TRBD2,-,TRBV28,TGTGCCAGCAGTTCCCGACTAGCGGGAGCTGAGCAGTTCTTC,CASSSRLAGAEQFF
16,TRBJ2-5,-,many,TRBV9,TGTGCCAGCAGCGTAGATCTAGGGGGATACCAAGAGACCCAGTACTTC,CASSVDLGGYQETQYF
15,TRBJ1-5,TRBD1,few,TRBV30,TGTGCCTGGAGTGTAAAAGGGGGCCCTAATCAGCCCCAGCATTTT,CAWSVKGGPNQPQHF
15,TRBJ1-2,-,-,TRBV7-9,TGTGCCAGCAGGAACTGGGACCCCCCTGGGGGTGGCTACACCTTC,CASRNWDPPGGGYTF
18,TRBJ2-1,-,-,TRBV10-2,TGCGCCAGCAGTGTCCCATCGGGGGCCTTCGGAGGAGTCAATGAGCAGTTCTTC,CASSVPSGAFGGVNEQFF
19,TRBJ2-1,-,many,TRBV15,TGTGCCACCAGCAGAGATTGTGAGGTAGGGCCCCCCGATTGCAATGAGCAGTTCTTC,CATSRDCEVGPPDCNEQFF
14,TRBJ1-1,TRBD1,many,TRBV7-9,TGTGCCAGCAGCTTAGCCGGGACAGGCGACGAAGCTTTCTTT,CASSLAGTGDEAFF
16,TRBJ2-2,TRBD2,few,TRBV7-3,TGTGCCAGCAGCCCCAAAGGGACTAGTGAATTTGTGGAGCTGTTTTTT,CASSPKGTSEFVELFF
15,TRBJ2-1,-,many,TRBV7-2,TGTGCCAGCAGCTTCCTATCGCCCTCCTACAATGAGCAGTTCTTC,CASSFLSPSYNEQFF
13,TRBJ2-1,-,few,TRBV7-8,TGTGCCAGCAGCCCCCCGGATAACAATGAGCAGTTCTTC,CASSPPDNNEQFF
13,TRBJ2-1,-,many,TRBV11-2,TGTGCCAGCAGCTCTTGGGGGTTAGATGAGCAGTTCTTC,CASSSWGLDEQFF
17,TRBJ2-3,-,-,TRBV7-2,TGTGCCAGCAGCTTAGCGTTTGGGGCGGTCCAAGGGATCGAGCAGTATTTT,CASSLAFGAVQGIEQYF
13,TRBJ2-5,TRBD1,many,TRBV29-1,TGCAGCGTAGGGGACAGCAGACAAGAGACCCAGTACTTC,CSVGDSRQETQYF
16,TRBJ2-3,TRBD2,many,TRBV7-3,TGTGCCAGCAGCCCGACTAGCGGGAGCAGCACAGATACGCAGTATTTT,CASSPTSGSSTDTQYF
15,TRBJ1-3,-,-,TRBV10-3,TGTGCCATCAGGCCACGGGCAGCGGGTGAAAACACCATATATTTT,CAIRPRAAGENTIYF
16,TRBJ2-1,TRBD1,many,TRBV30,TGTGCCTGGAGTGTACTAGGGTGGGACAGGGTTCCTGAGCAGTTCTTC,CAWSVLGWDRVPEQFF
17,TRBJ1-1,-,few,TRBV6-1,TGTGCCAGCAAATTCTCCACCCAGTATACGGGGAACACTGAAGCTTTCTTT,CASKFSTQYTGNTEAFF
17,TRBJ2-1,-,many,TRBV27,TGTGCCAGCAGTTTATTGTCGCGGGGCGGGTCCTACAATGAGCAGTTCTTC,CASSLLSRGGSYNEQFF
15,TRBJ2-5,-,many,TRBV10-3,TGTGCCATCAGTGAGTCGACGCGGGATCTGGAGACCCAGTACTTC,CAISESTRDLETQYF
14,TRBJ1-3,TRBD1,few,TRBV27,TGTGCCAGCAGACAGGGGGCTGATGGAAACACCATATATTTT,CASRQGADGNTIYF
16,TRBJ2-7,-,many,TRBV10-3,TGTGCCATCAGAAAGACCGGGACAGCCGGGGGATACGAGCAGTACTTC,CAIRKTGTAGGYEQYF
15,TRBJ2-7,TRBD2,-,TRBV7-2,TGTGCCAGCAGCTTAGTTGGGACTAGCGGGAGCGAGCAGTACTTC,CASSLVGTSGSEQYF